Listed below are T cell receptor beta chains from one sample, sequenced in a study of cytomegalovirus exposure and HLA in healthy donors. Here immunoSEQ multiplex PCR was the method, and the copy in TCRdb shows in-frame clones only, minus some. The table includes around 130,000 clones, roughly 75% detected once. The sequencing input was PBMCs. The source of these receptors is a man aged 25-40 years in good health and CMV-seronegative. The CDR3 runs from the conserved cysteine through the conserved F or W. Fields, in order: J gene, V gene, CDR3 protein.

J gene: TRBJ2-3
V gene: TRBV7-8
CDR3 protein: CASSLVIGGSTDTQYF

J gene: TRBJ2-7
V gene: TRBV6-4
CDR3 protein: CASRLQGTTFDYEQYF

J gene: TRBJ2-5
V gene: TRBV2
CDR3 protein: CASSRGQETQYF

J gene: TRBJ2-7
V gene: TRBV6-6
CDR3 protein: CASSYSFRQGGSEQYF

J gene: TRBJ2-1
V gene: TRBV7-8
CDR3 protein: CASSFGGSSYNEQFF

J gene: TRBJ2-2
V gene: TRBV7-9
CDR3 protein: CASSRPGTGARGGELFF

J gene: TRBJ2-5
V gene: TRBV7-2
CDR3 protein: CASSARWREGGGTQYF

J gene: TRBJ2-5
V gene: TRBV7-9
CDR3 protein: CASSQSGRGSQETQYF

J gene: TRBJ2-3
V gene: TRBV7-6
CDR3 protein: CASSSPPLTHRTDTQYF

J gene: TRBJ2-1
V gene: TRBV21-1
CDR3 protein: CASSQQDRGPGCYEQFF

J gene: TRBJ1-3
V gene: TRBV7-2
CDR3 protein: CASSLRWGRPNSGNTIYF

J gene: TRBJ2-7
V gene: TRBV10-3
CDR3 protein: CAISESGTSIHEQYF

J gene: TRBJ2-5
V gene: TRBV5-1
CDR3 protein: CASSWTGVGETQYF

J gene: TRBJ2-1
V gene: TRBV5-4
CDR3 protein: CASSLGRIAGGHEQFF

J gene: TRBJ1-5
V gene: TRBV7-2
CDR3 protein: CASSPYRGNQPQHF

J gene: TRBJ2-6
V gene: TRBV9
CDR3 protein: CASSVGLTSGANVLTF

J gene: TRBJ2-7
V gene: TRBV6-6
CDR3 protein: CASSWSAGGPDEQYF

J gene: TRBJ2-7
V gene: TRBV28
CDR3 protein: CASSSPGGVGEQYF